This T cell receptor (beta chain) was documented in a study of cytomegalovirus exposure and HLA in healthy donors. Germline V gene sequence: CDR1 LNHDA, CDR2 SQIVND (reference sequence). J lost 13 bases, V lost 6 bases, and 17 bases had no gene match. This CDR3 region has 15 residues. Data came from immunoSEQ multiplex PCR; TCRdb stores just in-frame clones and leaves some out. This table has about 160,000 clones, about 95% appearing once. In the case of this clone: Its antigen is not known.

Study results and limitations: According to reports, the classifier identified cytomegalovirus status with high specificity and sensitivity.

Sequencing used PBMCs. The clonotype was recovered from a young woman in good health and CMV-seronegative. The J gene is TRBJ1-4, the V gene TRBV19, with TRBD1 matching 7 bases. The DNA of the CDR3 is TGTGCCAGTAGCTTGACAGGGACCACGTCTTATCGACTGTTTTTT. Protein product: CASSLTGTTSYRLFF.